This T cell receptor (beta chain) was identified during a study of blood T cell repertoires in COVID-19. Overall study context: Italy, Spain and the United States were the sources of the convalescent and acute COVID-19 samples. From T cells, B-cell-depleted T cells, or PBMCs came the material, which was cDNA or gDNA.

Trimming removed 0 bases from V and 3 bases from J; junction bases left unmatched: 4. The CDR3 length is 16 residues. Per the germline V gene, CDR1 is SGHDN and CDR2 is FVKESK. As processed by the authors: How many nucleated cells were present was estimated from reference gene primer amplification. The data were produced by immunoSEQ multiplex PCR, yet TCRdb's version contains in-frame clones alone and is incomplete. V, J and clone size derive from that table, while D and trimming were established from the DNA sequence. The sample has tens of thousands of clones; approximately 85% are singletons. Specimen: peripheral blood. The sequence derives from a woman at least 80 years old with COVID-19, enrolled during active disease. The rearrangement uses TRBV14 and TRBJ2-1; 8 positions match TRBD2. This CDR3 is CASSQDSGGYYNEQFF. The CDR3 DNA reads as TGTGCCAGCAGCCAAGATTCGGGGGGGTACTACAATGAGCAGTTCTTC.